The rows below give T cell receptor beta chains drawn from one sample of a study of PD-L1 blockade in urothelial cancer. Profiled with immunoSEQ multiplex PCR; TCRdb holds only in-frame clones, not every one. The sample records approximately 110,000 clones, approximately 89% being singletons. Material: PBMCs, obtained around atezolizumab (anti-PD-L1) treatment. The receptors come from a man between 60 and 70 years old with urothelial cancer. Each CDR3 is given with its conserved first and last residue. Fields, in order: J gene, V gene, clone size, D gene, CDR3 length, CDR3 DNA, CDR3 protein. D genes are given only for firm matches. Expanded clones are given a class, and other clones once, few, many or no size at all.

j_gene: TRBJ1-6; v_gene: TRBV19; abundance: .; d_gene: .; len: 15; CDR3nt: TGTGCCAGTAGTCTGCTGAGCTCCTATAATTCACCCCTCCACTTT; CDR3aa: CASSLLSSYNSPLHF
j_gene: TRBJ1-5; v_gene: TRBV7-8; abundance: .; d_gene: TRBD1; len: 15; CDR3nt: TGTGCCAGCAGCTTACTGGGACAGGGGGACCAGCCCCAGCATTTT; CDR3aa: CASSLLGQGDQPQHF
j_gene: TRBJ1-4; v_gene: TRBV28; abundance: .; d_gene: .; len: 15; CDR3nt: TGTGCCAGCAGTCTACAGGGATTGACTAATGAAAAACTGTTTTTT; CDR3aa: CASSLQGLTNEKLFF
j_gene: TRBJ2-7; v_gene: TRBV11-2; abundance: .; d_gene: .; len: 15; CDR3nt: TGTGCCAGCAGCCCCCGGGGGGCGGGCTCCTACGAGCAGTACTTC; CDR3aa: CASSPRGAGSYEQYF
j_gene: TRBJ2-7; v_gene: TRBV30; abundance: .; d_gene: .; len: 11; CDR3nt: TGTGCCTGGTCCGAGGTAGCGGAGCAGTACTTC; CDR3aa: CAWSEVAEQYF
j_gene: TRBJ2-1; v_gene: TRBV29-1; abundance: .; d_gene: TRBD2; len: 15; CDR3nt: TGCAGCGCGCTGTCAGGAGCGGGAGAATACAATGAGCAGTTCTTC; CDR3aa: CSALSGAGEYNEQFF
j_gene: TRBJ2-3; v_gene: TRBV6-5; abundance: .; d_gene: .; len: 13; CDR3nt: TGTGCCAGCACCCCCGAGGGCACAGATACGCAGTATTTT; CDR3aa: CASTPEGTDTQYF
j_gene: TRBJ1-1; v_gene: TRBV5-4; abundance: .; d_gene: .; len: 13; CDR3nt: TGTGCCAGCAGCTTGGATCAGGACACTGAAGCTTTCTTT; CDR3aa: CASSLDQDTEAFF
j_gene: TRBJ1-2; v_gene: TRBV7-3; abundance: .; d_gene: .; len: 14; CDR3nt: TGTGCCAGCAGCTCCACTGGAGGGTTAGATGGCTACACCTTC; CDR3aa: CASSSTGGLDGYTF
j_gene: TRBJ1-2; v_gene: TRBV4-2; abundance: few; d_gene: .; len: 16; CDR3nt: TGTGCCAGCAGCCAAGTGACAGCCCTCGGGAACTATGGCTACACCTTC; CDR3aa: CASSQVTALGNYGYTF
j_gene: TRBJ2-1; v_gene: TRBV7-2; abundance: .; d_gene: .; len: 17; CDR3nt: TGTGCCAGCAGCTTAGTGTTCGCCAGGGATTACTACAATGAGCAGTTCTTC; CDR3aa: CASSLVFARDYYNEQFF
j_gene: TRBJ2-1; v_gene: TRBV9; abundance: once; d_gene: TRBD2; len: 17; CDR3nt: TGTGCCAGCAGCGTAGCCCCCGGACTAGCGGGAAGTAGGGAGCAGTTCTTC; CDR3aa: CASSVAPGLAGSREQFF
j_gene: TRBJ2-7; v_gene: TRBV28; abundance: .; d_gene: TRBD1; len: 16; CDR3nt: TGTGCCAGCAGCCGGACAGGGAGAGGGGGAACCTACGAGCAGTACTTC; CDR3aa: CASSRTGRGGTYEQYF
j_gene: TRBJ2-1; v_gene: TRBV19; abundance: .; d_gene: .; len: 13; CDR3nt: TGTGCCAGTACGGAGAGCTCCTACAATGAGCAGTTCTTC; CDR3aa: CASTESSYNEQFF
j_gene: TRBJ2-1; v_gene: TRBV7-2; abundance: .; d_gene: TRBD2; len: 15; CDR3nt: TGTGCCAGCAGAATTAGCGGGGGGGCTTCAAATGAGCAGTTCTTC; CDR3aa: CASRISGGASNEQFF
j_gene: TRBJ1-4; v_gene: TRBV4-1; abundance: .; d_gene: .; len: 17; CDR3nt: TGCGCCAGCAGCCAAGAGGGGGGACCCTCGACTAATGAAAAACTGTTTTTT; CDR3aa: CASSQEGGPSTNEKLFF
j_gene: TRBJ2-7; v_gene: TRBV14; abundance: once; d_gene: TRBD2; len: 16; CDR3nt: TGTGCCAGCAGCCAGGCTCGGCGGGGGAACACCGGCGAGCAGTACTTC; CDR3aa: CASSQARRGNTGEQYF
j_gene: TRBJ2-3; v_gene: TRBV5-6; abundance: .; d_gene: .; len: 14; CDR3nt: TGTGCCAGCAGCCCTCGGATCTCGGGAGATACGCAGTATTTT; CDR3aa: CASSPRISGDTQYF
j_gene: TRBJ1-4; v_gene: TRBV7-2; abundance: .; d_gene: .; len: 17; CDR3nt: TGTGCCAGCAGCTTAGCCCCGGGCGGGACCGACGTTGAAAAACTGTTTTTT; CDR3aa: CASSLAPGGTDVEKLFF
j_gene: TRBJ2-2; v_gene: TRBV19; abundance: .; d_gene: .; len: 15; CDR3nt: TGTGCCAGTAGTATCTGGGGGCTAAACACCGGGGAGCTGTTTTTT; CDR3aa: CASSIWGLNTGELFF
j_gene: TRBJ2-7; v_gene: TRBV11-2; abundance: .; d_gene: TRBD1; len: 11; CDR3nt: TGTGCCAGCAGGATTACAGGGGAACAGTACTTC; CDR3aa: CASRITGEQYF
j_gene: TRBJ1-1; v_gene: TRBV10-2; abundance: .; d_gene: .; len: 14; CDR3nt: TGCGCCAGCAGTGAGTCGATCGACAGGAGTAAAGCTTTCTTT; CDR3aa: CASSESIDRSKAFF